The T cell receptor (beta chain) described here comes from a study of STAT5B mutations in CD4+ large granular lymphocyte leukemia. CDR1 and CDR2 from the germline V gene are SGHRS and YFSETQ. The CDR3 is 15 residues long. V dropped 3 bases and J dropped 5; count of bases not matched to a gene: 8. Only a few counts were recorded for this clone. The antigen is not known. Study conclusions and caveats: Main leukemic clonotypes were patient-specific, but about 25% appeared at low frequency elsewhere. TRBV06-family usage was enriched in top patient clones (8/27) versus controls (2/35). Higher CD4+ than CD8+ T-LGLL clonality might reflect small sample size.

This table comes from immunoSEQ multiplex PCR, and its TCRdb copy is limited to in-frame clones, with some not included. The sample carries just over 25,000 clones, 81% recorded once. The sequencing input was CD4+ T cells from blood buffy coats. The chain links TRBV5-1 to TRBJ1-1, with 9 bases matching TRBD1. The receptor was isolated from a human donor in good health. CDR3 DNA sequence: TGCGCCAGCAGCTGGACAGGGACAGGGCAAACTGAAGCTTTCTTT. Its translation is CASSWTGTGQTEAFF.